Presented here are 9 T cell receptor beta chains from one specimen sequenced in a study of cytomegalovirus exposure and HLA in healthy donors. 60 Vbeta and 13 Jbeta primers were used in PCR. Generated by immunoSEQ multiplex PCR, the TCRdb table keeps only in-frame clones and is missing some. The sample includes roughly 60,000 clones, around 78% of them seen just once. Sequences were obtained from PBMCs. The receptors originated from a female donor in good health and CMV-seronegative.

The CDR3 region has the DNA TGTGCCAGCACCCTCTGGGGCGGGGCCCTCAGGGGGGCCAACGTCCTGACTTTC. Encoded protein: CASTLWGGALRGANVLTF. V and J are TRBV11-2 and TRBJ2-6; tentative D call: TRBD2 (6 bases). This CDR3 spans 18 amino acids. V shed 7 bases and J shed 4 bases, with 23 bases lying between them. Germline loops: CDR1 SGHAT, CDR2 FQNNGV.

Written as DNA, the CDR3 is TGTGCCAGCAGCCCACGACAGGGGGATTCACCCCTCCACTTT. Translating gives CASSPRQGDSPLHF. The chain uses TRBV9 and TRBJ1-6; 9 nucleotides align to TRBD1. This CDR3 region has 14 residues. Trimming took 4 bases from V and 8 from J; bases not matched to a gene: 4. Germline CDR1 is SGDLS and CDR2 is YYNGEE.

The V call is TRBV29-1, the J call TRBJ1-3, with a weak D call TRBD1 (5 bases). Per the germline V gene, CDR1 is SQVTM and CDR2 is ANQGSEA. V was shortened by 6 bases and J by 2 bases, with 14 bases between the two germline ends. CDR3 length equals 14 residues. The CDR3 sequence: CSVILQVAGNTIYF. The CDR3 coding sequence is TGCAGCGTGATCCTACAGGTGGCTGGAAACACCATATATTTT.

The chain is built from TRBV7-6 and TRBJ1-6; D possibly corresponds to TRBD1 (5 bases). CDR1 and CDR2 (germline): SGHVS, FNYEAQ. Trimming pared 0 bases from V and 9 bases from J, leaving 6 bases between. The CDR3 has 13 residues. DNA of the CDR3: TGTGCCAGCAGCTTAGCGGGGGGTTCACCCCTCCACTTT. Its protein is CASSLAGGSPLHF.

The rearrangement joins TRBV13 to TRBJ1-2; 7 bases fit TRBD1. The V gene's germline CDR1 is PRHDT and CDR2 FYEKMQ (reference sequence). With V trimmed by 5 bases and J by 3 bases, 9 bases remained unmatched. This CDR3 is 15 amino acids long. Here the CDR3 reads CASSIRQGRDYGYTF. The CDR3 DNA reads TGTGCCAGCAGCATCAGACAGGGAAGAGACTATGGCTACACCTTC.

This chain uses TRBV28 with TRBJ1-3; D is undetermined. Trimming left V 1 base short and J 0 bases short, with 4 bases between. Germline-derived CDR1 and CDR2 are MDHEN and SYDVKM. The CDR3 runs 14 residues. The CDR3 loop is CASSLSLSGNTIYF. CDR3 DNA sequence: TGTGCCAGCAGTTTATCCCTCTCTGGAAACACCATATATTTT.

This clone has just one count. Other DNA sequences in the same sample also yield this CDR3. The V call is TRBV6-6, the J call TRBJ1-6; 10 nucleotides agree with TRBD1. The CDR3 totals 16 residues. Germline CDR1 and CDR2: MNHNY and SVGAGI (reference sequence). The V gene end was trimmed by 5 bases and the J gene end by 13 bases; junction bases not matched to a gene: 14. CDR3 in amino acids: CASSLTPGQGFYPLHF. In DNA, the CDR3 is TGTGCCAGCAGTCTGACACCGGGACAGGGGTTCTACCCCCTCCACTTT.

The chain employs TRBV5-6 and TRBJ2-7; tentative D call: TRBD1 (6 bases). The length of the CDR3 is 17 residues. V lost 0 bases to trimming and J lost 6 bases, with 22 bases between them. In germline, CDR1 is SGHDT, CDR2 YYEEEE. CDR3 in DNA: TGTGCCAGCAGCTTGGAGGGGGACACGACCCCCCGAGGCGAGCAGTACTTC. Its protein product is CASSLEGDTTPRGEQYF.

The chain couples TRBV5-1 to TRBJ2-4; the D is unclear. Germline V gene data show CDR1 as SGHRS and CDR2 as YFSETQ. This CDR3 is 18 amino acids long. The V end was cut by 1 base, the J end by 0 bases, with 17 bases between. CDR3 bases: TGCGCCAGCAGCTTGTCCTTTGTCCTCCGCGGAGCCAAAAACATTCAGTACTTC. Protein product: CASSLSFVLRGAKNIQYF.